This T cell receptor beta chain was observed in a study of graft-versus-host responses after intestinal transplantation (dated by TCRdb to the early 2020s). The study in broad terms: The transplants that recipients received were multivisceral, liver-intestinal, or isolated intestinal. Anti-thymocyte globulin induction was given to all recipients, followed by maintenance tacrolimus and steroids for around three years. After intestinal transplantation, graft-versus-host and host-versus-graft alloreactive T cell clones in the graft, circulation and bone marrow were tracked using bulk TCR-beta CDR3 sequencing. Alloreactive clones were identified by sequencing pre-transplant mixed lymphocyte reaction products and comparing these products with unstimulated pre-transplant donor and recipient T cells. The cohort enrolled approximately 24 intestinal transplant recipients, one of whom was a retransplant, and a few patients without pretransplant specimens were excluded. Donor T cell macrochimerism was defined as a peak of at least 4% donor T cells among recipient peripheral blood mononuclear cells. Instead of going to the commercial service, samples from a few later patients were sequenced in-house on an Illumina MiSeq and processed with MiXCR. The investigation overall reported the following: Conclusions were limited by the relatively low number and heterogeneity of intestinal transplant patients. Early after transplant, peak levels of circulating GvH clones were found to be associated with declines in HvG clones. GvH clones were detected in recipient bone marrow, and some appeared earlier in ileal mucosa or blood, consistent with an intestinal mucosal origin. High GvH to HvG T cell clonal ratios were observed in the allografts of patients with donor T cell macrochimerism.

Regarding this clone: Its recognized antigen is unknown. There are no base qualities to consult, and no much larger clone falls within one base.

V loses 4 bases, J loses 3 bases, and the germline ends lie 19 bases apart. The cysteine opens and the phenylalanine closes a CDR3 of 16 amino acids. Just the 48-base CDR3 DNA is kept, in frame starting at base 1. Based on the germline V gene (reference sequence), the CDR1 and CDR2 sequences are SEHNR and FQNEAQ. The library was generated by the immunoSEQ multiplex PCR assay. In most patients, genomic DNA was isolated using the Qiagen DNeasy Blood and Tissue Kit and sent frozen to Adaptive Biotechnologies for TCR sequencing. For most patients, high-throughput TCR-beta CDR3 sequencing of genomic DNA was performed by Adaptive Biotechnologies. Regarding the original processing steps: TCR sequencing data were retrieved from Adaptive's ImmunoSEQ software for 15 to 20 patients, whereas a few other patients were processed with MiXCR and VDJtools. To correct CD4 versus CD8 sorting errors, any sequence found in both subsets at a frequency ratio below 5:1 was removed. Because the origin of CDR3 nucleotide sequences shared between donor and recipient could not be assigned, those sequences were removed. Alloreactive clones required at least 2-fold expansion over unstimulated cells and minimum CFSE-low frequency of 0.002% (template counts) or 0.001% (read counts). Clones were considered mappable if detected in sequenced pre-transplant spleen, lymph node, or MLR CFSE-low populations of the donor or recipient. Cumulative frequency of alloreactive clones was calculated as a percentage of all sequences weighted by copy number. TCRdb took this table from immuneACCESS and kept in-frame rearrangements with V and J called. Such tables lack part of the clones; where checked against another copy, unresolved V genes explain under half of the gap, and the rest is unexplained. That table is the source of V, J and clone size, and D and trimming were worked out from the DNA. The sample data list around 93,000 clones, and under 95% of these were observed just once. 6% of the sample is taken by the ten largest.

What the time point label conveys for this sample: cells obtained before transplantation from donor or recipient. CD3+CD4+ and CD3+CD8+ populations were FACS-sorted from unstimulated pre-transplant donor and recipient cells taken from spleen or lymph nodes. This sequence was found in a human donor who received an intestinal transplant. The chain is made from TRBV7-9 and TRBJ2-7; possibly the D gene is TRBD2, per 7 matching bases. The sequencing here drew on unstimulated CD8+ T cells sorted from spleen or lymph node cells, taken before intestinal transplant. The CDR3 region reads CASSSERDMRYYEQYF. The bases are TGTGCCAGCAGCTCGGAGCGGGACATGCGATACTACGAGCAGTACTTC.